The clone carrying this T cell receptor beta chain was seen ten or more times. Its specificity is not known. The read stops 3 residues short of the end of the CDR3; the missing end is completed from the germline J gene. The data belong to a study of T cell clonality in common variable immunodeficiency. Findings and limits, study-wide: Reportedly, TCR beta sequences from common variable immunodeficiency showed fewer deletions and N-nucleotide insertions. CVID subjects shared fewer TCRbeta clones than healthy controls did. CVID subjects had higher TCRbeta clonality than healthy controls, most marked in about a third.

Produced via immunoSEQ multiplex PCR; TCRdb's table is partial and in-frame only. Altogether 25,000 or so clones were found in the sample, and no singletons occur. This CDR3 region has 16 residues. V was clipped by 0 bases and J by 3 bases; unmatched bases: 5. The germline CDR1 and CDR2 sequences are SGHRS and YFSETQ. Specimen: peripheral blood mononuclear cells. V gene TRBV5-1 combines with J gene TRBJ1-4; the match to TRBD1 covers 7 bases. The receptor was isolated from a human donor with common variable immunodeficiency. CDR3 DNA (partial): TGCGCCAGCAGCTTGGTAGGGGGCGCGTCTAATGAAAAA. Its protein product is CASSLVGGASNEK. The CDR3 in its entirety is CASSLVGGASNEKLFF. Full variable domain (missing parts from reference TRBV5-1 and TRBJ1-4): KAGVTQTPRYLIKTRGQQVTLSCSPISGHRSVSWYQQTPGQGLQFLFEYFSETQRNKGNFPGRFSGRQFSNSRSEMNVSTLELGDSALYLCASSLVGGASNEKLFFGSGTQLSVL.